These T cell receptor beta chains were read from a single sample in a study of shared clonotypes between healthy human individuals. Assay used: immunoSEQ multiplex PCR; TCRdb lists only in-frame clones, some missing. The data show approximately 840,000 clones, approximately 96% seen once. Sequenced sample: naive CD8+ T cells sorted from blood. These TCRs come from a man aged 30 to 39 in good health. CDR3s include the opening cysteine and the closing phenylalanine or tryptophan. Fields, in order: V gene, clone size, D gene, J gene, CDR3 protein, CDR3 DNA. A D gene is named only where the DNA matches it firmly. Not all rows give a size; the values are once, few, many and, for expanded clones, a class.

>TRBV29-1|NA|TRBD2|TRBJ2-3
CSVEGGRASYADTQYF
TGCAGCGTTGAAGGGGGGAGGGCCAGCTACGCAGATACGCAGTATTTT
>TRBV4-2|NA|TRBD2|TRBJ2-7
CASGTSGRSSYEQYF
TGTGCCAGCGGTACTAGCGGGAGGAGCTCCTACGAGCAGTACTTC
>TRBV5-5|NA|NA|TRBJ2-7
CASSSEPIYEQYF
TGTGCCAGCAGCTCCGAGCCAATCTACGAGCAGTACTTC
>TRBV7-3|NA|NA|TRBJ2-2
CASSLNPNTGELFF
TGTGCCAGCAGCTTAAACCCTAACACCGGGGAGCTGTTTTTT
>TRBV10-2|NA|NA|TRBJ1-1
CASSESGNTEAFF
TGCGCCAGCAGTGAGTCTGGGAACACTGAAGCTTTCTTT
>TRBV10-2|NA|TRBD2|TRBJ2-1
CASTSDETSGRAGEQFF
TGCGCCAGCACCTCCGATGAGACTAGCGGGAGGGCCGGTGAGCAGTTCTTC
>TRBV11-2|NA|TRBD1|TRBJ2-7
CASRHGTGLRSGLQYF
TGTGCCAGCAGGCATGGGACAGGCCTCCGTTCGGGGTTACAGTACTTC
>TRBV28|NA|NA|TRBJ2-5
CASSSPSPNQETQYF
TGTGCCAGCAGCTCCCCATCTCCAAACCAAGAGACCCAGTACTTC
>TRBV9|NA|NA|TRBJ1-1
CASSVWDSGTEAFF
TGTGCCAGCAGCGTCTGGGATTCTGGCACTGAAGCTTTCTTT
>TRBV10-1|NA|NA|TRBJ2-1
CASSVQQGNEQFF
TGCGCCAGCAGTGTGCAGCAGGGGAATGAGCAGTTCTTC
>TRBV7-9|NA|TRBD1|TRBJ2-5
CASREDRGYETQYF
TGTGCCAGCAGAGAGGACAGGGGGTACGAGACCCAGTACTTC
>TRBV9|NA|NA|TRBJ2-1
CASSTRMGSWRMDEQFF
TGTGCCAGCAGCACCCGAATGGGGAGCTGGAGAATGGATGAGCAGTTCTTC
>TRBV4-3|once|NA|TRBJ1-2
CASSQDLTGNYGYTF
TGCGCCAGCAGCCAAGATCTAACTGGGAACTATGGCTACACCTTC
>TRBV7-8|NA|TRBD1|TRBJ1-4
CASSYDRVKRTNEKLFF
TGTGCCAGCAGCTATGACAGGGTTAAGCGAACTAATGAAAAACTGTTTTTT
>TRBV6-1|once|NA|TRBJ2-7
CASRTPSYEQYF
TGTGCCAGCAGGACACCTTCCTACGAGCAGTACTTC
>TRBV25-1|NA|NA|TRBJ2-7
CASSAQVSSYEQYF
TGTGCCAGCAGTGCTCAGGTTTCCTCCTACGAGCAGTACTTC
>TRBV29-1|once|NA|TRBJ2-7
CSVEGGENLSYEQYF
TGCAGCGTTGAAGGCGGGGAGAACCTAAGCTACGAGCAGTACTTC
>TRBV7-9|NA|NA|TRBJ2-7
CASSPGPHEQYF
TGTGCCAGCAGCCCCGGGCCCCACGAGCAGTACTTC